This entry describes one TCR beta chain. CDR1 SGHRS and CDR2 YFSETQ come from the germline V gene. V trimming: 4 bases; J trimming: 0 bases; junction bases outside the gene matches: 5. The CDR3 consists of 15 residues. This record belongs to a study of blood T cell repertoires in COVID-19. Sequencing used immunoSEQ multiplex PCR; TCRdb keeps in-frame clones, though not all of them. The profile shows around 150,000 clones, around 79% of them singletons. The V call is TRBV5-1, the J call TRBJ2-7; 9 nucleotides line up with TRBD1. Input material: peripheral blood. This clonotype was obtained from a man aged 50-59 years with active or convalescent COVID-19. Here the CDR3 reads CASSPRTGASYEQYF. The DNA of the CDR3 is TGCGCCAGCAGCCCAAGGACAGGGGCCTCCTACGAGCAGTACTTC.